These T cell receptor beta chains were read from a single sample in a study of cytomegalovirus exposure and HLA in healthy donors. The method was immunoSEQ multiplex PCR; TCRdb's version includes in-frame clones alone and lacks a portion of them. The table has approximately 130,000 clones, roughly 90% seen once; the top ten hold approximately 2%. Sequencing input: PBMCs. The source of these receptors is a woman aged 18-35 years in good health and CMV-seronegative. CDR3s include the opening cysteine and the closing phenylalanine or tryptophan. A D gene is named only where the DNA matches it firmly. Size values are once, few and many counts, or a class for expanded clones, and some rows have none.

v_call,d_call,j_call,clone_size,cdr3_nt,cdr3_aa
TRBV18,.,TRBJ2-7,once,TGTGCCAGCTCACCTACACCCCACGATCCTTACGAGCAGTACTTC,CASSPTPHDPYEQYF
TRBV4-1,.,TRBJ2-1,.,TGCGCCAGCAGCCAAGAAGATGGTGGGGAGGAGCAGTTCTTC,CASSQEDGGEEQFF
TRBV30,.,TRBJ1-6,once,TGTGCCTGGAGTGTATTGGGGAGGGAGGATAATTCACCCCTCCACTTT,CAWSVLGREDNSPLHF
TRBV7-9,.,TRBJ2-7,.,TGTGCCAGCAGCTCATCCGGTGCCTACGAGCAGTACTTC,CASSSSGAYEQYF
TRBV28,TRBD2,TRBJ2-5,.,TGTGCCAGCAGTCCTCAGCGGGGGAGAGAGACCCAGTACTTC,CASSPQRGRETQYF
TRBV28,.,TRBJ1-2,few,TGTGCCAGCAGTTTTGGGGGGTTAGGTGGCTACACCTTC,CASSFGGLGGYTF
TRBV11-2,TRBD2,TRBJ2-7,.,TGTGCCAGCAGCTTAGCTTCCAGCGGGACCTCCTACGAGCAGTACTTC,CASSLASSGTSYEQYF
TRBV6-1,TRBD2,TRBJ2-5,.,TGTGCCAGCAGTGAAGCGGGCGGGAGTTGGGAGACCCAGTACTTC,CASSEAGGSWETQYF
TRBV6-5,TRBD1,TRBJ2-7,.,TGTGCCAGCAGTTACGGTGGACAGGGGGCGCATGAGCAGTACTTC,CASSYGGQGAHEQYF
TRBV6-6,.,TRBJ2-5,.,TGTGCCAGCAGTTACATGGCGGTGCAAGAGACCCAGTACTTC,CASSYMAVQETQYF
TRBV14,TRBD1,TRBJ1-1,once,TGTGCCAGCAGCAAACAGGGGGTATACACTGAAGCTTTCTTT,CASSKQGVYTEAFF
TRBV27,TRBD2,TRBJ2-1,.,TGTGCCAGCAGTCCGATGGGGGGGAGTGGACTGGGAAATGAGCAGTTCTTC,CASSPMGGSGLGNEQFF
TRBV7-9,.,TRBJ2-2,.,TGTGCCAGCAGCTTAGCGGAGAGGACTAGGGGGGCCGGGGAGCTGTTTTTT,CASSLAERTRGAGELFF
TRBV7-2,.,TRBJ2-2,few,TGTGCCAGCAGCTTAGGGCTTAACACCGGGGAGCTGTTTTTT,CASSLGLNTGELFF
TRBV21-1,.,TRBJ1-5,.,TGTGCCAGCAGCAAAGTCGGGACTACTCCTAAGGGGGATCAGCCCCAGCATTTT,CASSKVGTTPKGDQPQHF
TRBV18,.,TRBJ2-1,.,TGTGCCAGCTCCCCACTAGTTGATGAGCAGTTCTTC,CASSPLVDEQFF
TRBV28,.,TRBJ1-2,.,TGTGCCAGCAGGCGGCTGAATGAGGAGGTTAACTATGGCTACACCTTC,CASRRLNEEVNYGYTF
TRBV11-2,TRBD1,TRBJ1-4,once,TGTGCCAGCAGCTCCAAGACAGGGGACAATAATGAAAAACTGTTTTTT,CASSSKTGDNNEKLFF
TRBV14,.,TRBJ1-1,.,TGTGCCAGCAGCCCCTGGTCCGGGGTCGGGAACACTGAAGCTTTCTTT,CASSPWSGVGNTEAFF
TRBV27,.,TRBJ2-6,.,TGTGCCAGCAGTTTATACAACTCTGGGGCCAACGTCCTGACTTTC,CASSLYNSGANVLTF
TRBV5-1,.,TRBJ2-1,.,TGCGCCAGCAGCGCCACACCGCACAATGAGCAGTTCTTC,CASSATPHNEQFF